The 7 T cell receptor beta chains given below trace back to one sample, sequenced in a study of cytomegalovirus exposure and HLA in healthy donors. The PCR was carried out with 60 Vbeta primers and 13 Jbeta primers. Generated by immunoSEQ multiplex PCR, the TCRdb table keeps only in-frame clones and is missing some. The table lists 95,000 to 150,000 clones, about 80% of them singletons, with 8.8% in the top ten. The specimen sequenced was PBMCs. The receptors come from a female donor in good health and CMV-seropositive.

The CDR3 sequence: CASSQDFRGTNTEAFF. CDR3 sequence (DNA): TGCGCCAGCAGCCAAGATTTCAGGGGTACTAACACTGAAGCTTTCTTT. This chain links TRBV4-3 with TRBJ1-1, with a weak D call TRBD1 (6 bases). Between the trimmed V and J ends, which lost 0 bases and 2 bases, there was a span of 13 bases. The germline V gene encodes CDR1 LGHNA and CDR2 YSLEER. The CDR3 extends over 16 amino acids.

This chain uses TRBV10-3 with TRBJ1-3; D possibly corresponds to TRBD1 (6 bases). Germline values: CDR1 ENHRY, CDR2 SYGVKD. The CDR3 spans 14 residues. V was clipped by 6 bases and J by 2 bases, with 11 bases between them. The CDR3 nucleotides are TGTGCCATCAGAGTACAGGGAGCTGGAAACACCATATATTTT. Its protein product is CAIRVQGAGNTIYF.

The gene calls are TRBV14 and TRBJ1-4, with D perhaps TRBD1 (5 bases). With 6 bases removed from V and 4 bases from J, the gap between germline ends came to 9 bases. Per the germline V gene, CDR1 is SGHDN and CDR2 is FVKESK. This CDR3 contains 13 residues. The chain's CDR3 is CASSRGINEKLFF. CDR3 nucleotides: TGTGCCAGCAGTAGGGGCATTAATGAAAAACTGTTTTTT.

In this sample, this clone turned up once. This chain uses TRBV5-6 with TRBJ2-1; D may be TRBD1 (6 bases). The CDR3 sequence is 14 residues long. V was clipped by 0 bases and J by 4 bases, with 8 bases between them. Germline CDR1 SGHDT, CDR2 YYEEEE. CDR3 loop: CASSLGTAYNEQFF. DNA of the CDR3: TGTGCCAGCAGCTTGGGGACAGCATACAATGAGCAGTTCTTC.

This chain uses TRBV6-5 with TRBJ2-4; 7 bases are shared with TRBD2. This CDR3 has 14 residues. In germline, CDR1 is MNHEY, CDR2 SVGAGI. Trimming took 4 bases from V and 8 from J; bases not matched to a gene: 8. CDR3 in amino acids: CASSLQLGRDIQYF. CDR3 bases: TGTGCCAGCAGTTTACAACTAGGGAGGGACATTCAGTACTTC.

The CDR3 sequence: CASSLTGGTNYEQYF. CDR3 coding DNA: TGTGCCAGCAGCTTAACAGGGGGAACGAACTACGAGCAGTACTTC. This chain links TRBV7-2 with TRBJ2-7, with 8 bases identical to TRBD1. Germline lookup yields CDR1 SGHTA and CDR2 FQGNSA. The CDR3 has 15 amino acids. Trimming took 2 bases from V and 3 from J; bases not matched to a gene: 6.

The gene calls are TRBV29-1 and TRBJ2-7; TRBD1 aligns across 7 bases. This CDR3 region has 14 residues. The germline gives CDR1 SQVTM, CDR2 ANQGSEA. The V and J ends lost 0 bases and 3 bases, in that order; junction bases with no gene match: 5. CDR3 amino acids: CSVEDPPGGYEQYF. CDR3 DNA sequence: TGCAGCGTTGAAGATCCCCCAGGGGGCTACGAGCAGTACTTC.